This TCR beta chain was recovered during a study of memory CD4+ T cells and cytomegalovirus serostatus. CDR3 length equals 14 residues. Per the germline V gene, CDR1 is LGHNA and CDR2 is YNFKEQ. The V gene end was trimmed by 1 base and the J gene end by 2 bases; junction bases not matched to a gene: 0. Only one count was recorded for this clone. The sort gate was single viable CD3+CD4+CD8-CD45RO+ cells for memory CD4+ T cells. Measured with immunoSEQ multiplex PCR; TCRdb has only the in-frame clones, and not every one. The sample contains tens of thousands of clones, 78% of which appear only once. The origin of this receptor is an adult in good health and CMV-seronegative. The sequencing sample was made of memory CD4+ T cells from blood. V and J are TRBV4-2 and TRBJ2-7; 9 nucleotides agree with TRBD1. CDR3 nucleotide sequence: TGTGCCAGCAGCCAAGGACAGGGGGCCTACGAGCAGTACTTC. As protein: CASSQGQGAYEQYF.